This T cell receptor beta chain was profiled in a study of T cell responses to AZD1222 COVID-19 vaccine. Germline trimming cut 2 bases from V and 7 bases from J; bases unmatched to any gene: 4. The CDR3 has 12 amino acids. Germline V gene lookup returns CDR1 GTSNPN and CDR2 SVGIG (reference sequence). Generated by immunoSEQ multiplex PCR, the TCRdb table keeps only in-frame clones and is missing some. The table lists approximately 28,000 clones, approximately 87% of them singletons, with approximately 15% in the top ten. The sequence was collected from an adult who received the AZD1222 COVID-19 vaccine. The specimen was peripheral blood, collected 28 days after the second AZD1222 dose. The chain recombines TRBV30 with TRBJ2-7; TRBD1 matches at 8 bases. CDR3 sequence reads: CAWSRQGLEQYF. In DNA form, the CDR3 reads TGTGCCTGGAGTCGACAGGGGCTTGAGCAGTACTTC.